This TCR beta chain was obtained from a study of esophageal squamous cell carcinoma under preoperative chemotherapy. For this clonotype: One junction end disagrees with the germline gene, perhaps due to a read error.

CDR1 is MNHNS, CDR2 SASEGT, per germline. The CDR3 length is 13 residues. Regarding time point: before preoperative PTX-NDP chemotherapy. One entry per CDR3 protein, called by TCRdb with MiXCR from the PCR reads. The top ten clones hold around 49% of a sample with fewer than 18,000 distinct CDR3 sequences, roughly 60% of them seen once. This specimen was collected from a patient given preoperative chemotherapy. The chain has TRBV6-1 and TRBJ2-1; either TRBD1 or TRBD2 may supply D (7 bases each). TRBJ2-5 explains the end of the DNA better; the J call may be wrong. This clonotype was sampled from a human donor with esophageal squamous cell carcinoma. The donor label of this sample is uncertain. The CDR3 sequence is CGSRGGDQDTQYF. In DNA, the CDR3 is TGTGGGAGCAGGGGGGGCGACCAAGACACCCAGTACTTC.